These 21 T cell receptor beta chains came from one sample sequenced in a study of blood T cells in healthy people across ages. Next came a second PCR, run for about 7 to 12 cycles, which used a sample-barcoded 5' primer along with a J-beta primer mix. TCRdb fed the 5' RACE reads into MiXCR, producing one record per CDR3 protein. Here the sample spans some 880,000 distinct CDR3 sequences, about 37% being singletons. The sample comprised blood. The receptors come from a young man in good health.

This clonotype was recorded a few times. The rearrangement links TRBV6-5 to TRBJ2-7; possible D gene TRBD1, 5 bases. The CDR3 spans 13 residues. Germline V gene lookup returns CDR1 MNHEY and CDR2 SVGAGI. Trimming took 1 base from V and 2 from J, leaving 6 bases between them. The CDR3 sequence is CASSYLGAYEQYF. The DNA for the CDR3 is TGTGCCAGCAGTTACTTAGGGGCCTACGAGCAGTACTTC.

The chain couples TRBV20-1 to TRBJ2-5, with a tentative D call TRBD1 (5 bases). With 6 bases removed from V and 11 bases from J, the gap between germline ends came to 19 bases. The CDR3 contains 12 residues. CDR1 DFQATT and CDR2 SNEGSKA come from the germline V gene (reference sequence). CDR3 loop: CSATTVNNEQYF. The CDR3, as DNA: TGCAGTGCCACGACAGTTAACAATGAGCAGTACTTC.

This clonotype was recorded many times. This rearrangement joins TRBV12-3 or TRBV12-4 to TRBJ1-1; a possible D gene is TRBD1 (5 bases). The CDR3 extends over 14 amino acids. V was pared by 5 bases and J by 4 bases, with 14 bases between. In DNA, the CDR3 is TGTGCCAGCAGTCCCTCGGGGGGGGGCACTGAAGCTTTCTTT. It encodes CASSPSGGGTEAFF.

This clonotype was counted at least ten times. V is TRBV4-1 and J is TRBJ2-5; D call uncertain. Germline loops: CDR1 MGHRA, CDR2 YSYEKL. Trimming shortened V by 3 bases and J by 5 bases, and 16 bases separated the two germline ends. The CDR3 is made up of 15 amino acids. The CDR3 sequence: CASSQATWLRETQYF. Written as DNA, the CDR3 is TGCGCCAGCAGCCAGGCAACATGGTTACGGGAGACCCAGTACTTC.

V usage is TRBV7-8 and J usage is TRBJ2-3, with unresolved D. The CDR3 is made up of 14 amino acids. Trimming left V 4 bases short and J 6 bases short, with 14 bases between. Germline V gene data show CDR1 as SGHVS and CDR2 as FQNEAQ. In nucleotides, the CDR3 is TGTGCCAGCAGCTACAAAGCATGGGGTGATACGCAGTATTTT. Translating it yields CASSYKAWGDTQYF.

This clonotype was seen a handful of times. V is TRBV20-1 and J is TRBJ2-7, with a tentative D call TRBD2 (6 bases). With 0 bases removed from V and 3 bases from J, the gap between germline ends came to 15 bases. Germline CDR1 and CDR2: DFQATT and SNEGSKA (reference sequence). The CDR3 spans 15 residues. The CDR3 bases are TGCAGTGCTAGAGATATACGGCGGGGTGGCTACGAGCAGTACTTC. Amino acids: CSARDIRRGGYEQYF.

This CDR3 reads CASAQTGFFYEQYF. Written as DNA, the CDR3 is TGTGCCAGCGCACAGACAGGCTTTTTCTACGAGCAGTACTTC. The chain has TRBV18 and TRBJ2-7, with a possible D match to TRBD1 (6 bases). Germline loops: CDR1 KGHSH, CDR2 LQKENI. This CDR3 is built from 14 residues. The V gene lost 8 bases and the J gene lost 3 bases, with 17 bases spanning the gap.

This clonotype has at least ten counts. V usage is TRBV12-3 or TRBV12-4 and J usage is TRBJ2-5; possible D gene TRBD2, 5 bases. Trimming left V 6 bases short and J 4 bases short, with 15 bases between. This CDR3 has 14 amino acids. The CDR3 here is CASRQTMPPETQYF. CDR3 coding DNA: TGTGCCAGCAGGCAGACTATGCCCCCAGAGACCCAGTACTTC.

The chain employs TRBV28 and TRBJ2-7; 10 nucleotides align to TRBD2. J was trimmed by 7 bases and V by 6 bases; bases with no gene match: 12. Germline-derived CDR1 and CDR2 are MDHEN and SYDVKM. The CDR3 has 15 residues. CDR3 in amino acids: CASSTLAGAYNEQYF. Here the CDR3 DNA reads TGTGCCAGCAGCACTCTAGCGGGGGCCTACAATGAGCAGTACTTC.

In this sample, this clonotype turned up many times. The chain links TRBV4-2 to TRBJ2-4, with 13 bases matching TRBD2. Looked up from germline, CDR1 is LGHNA and CDR2 is YNFKEQ. CDR3 length: 16 amino acids. V gave up 4 bases and J gave up 4 bases; unmatched junction bases: 4. CDR3 sequence (DNA): TGTGCCAGCAGCCCCGGACTAGCGGGGGCAAAAAACATTCAGTACTTC. It encodes CASSPGLAGAKNIQYF.

The chain carries TRBV6-5 and TRBJ2-1; D possibly corresponds to TRBD1 (6 bases). Trimming cost V 1 base and J 1 base, with 14 bases left between them. This CDR3 has 17 residues. Looked up from germline, CDR1 is MNHEY and CDR2 is SVGAGI. The CDR3 DNA is TGTGCCAGCAGTTACTATACAGGGTTAGGGTCCTACAATGAGCAGTTCTTC. It codes for CASSYYTGLGSYNEQFF.

This chain links TRBV5-1 with TRBJ2-2; D gene ambiguous. V lost 0 bases and J 7 bases, leaving 7 bases between the germline ends. This CDR3 has 13 amino acids. Germline V CDR1 and CDR2: SGHRS, YFSETQ. CDR3 residues: CASSLESDGELFF. CDR3 nucleotide sequence: TGCGCCAGCAGCTTGGAGTCAGACGGGGAGCTGTTTTTT.

This clonotype was observed at least ten times. This chain joins TRBV10-3 and TRBJ1-2, with D unresolved. V lost 2 bases, J lost 7 bases, and 14 bases lay in between. The CDR3 has 14 residues. CDR1 ENHRY and CDR2 SYGVKD come from the germline V gene. The CDR3 sequence is CAISERIGYAGYTF. The CDR3 DNA follows: TGTGCCATCAGTGAGAGGATCGGGTATGCTGGCTACACCTTC.

This clonotype was counted ten times or more. CDR3 sequence: CASSQALSGGAHNEQFF. The CDR3 DNA reads TGCGCCAGCAGCCAAGCCCTTAGCGGGGGGGCCCATAATGAGCAGTTCTTC. V is TRBV4-3 and J is TRBJ2-1; 11 bases line up with TRBD2. After removal of 1 base from V and 7 bases from J, the junction contained 9 bases not matched to a gene. Per germline, CDR1 LGHNA and CDR2 YSLEER. CDR3 length: 17 amino acids.

There are a few counts of this clonotype. J is TRBJ1-6 and V is TRBV3-1; 9 nucleotides match TRBD1. The CDR3 contains 15 residues. The V and J ends lost 2 bases and 16 bases, in that order; junction bases with no gene match: 12. Germline V gives CDR1 LGHDT, CDR2 YNNKEL (reference sequence). CDR3 sequence: CASSQPGQGMYQLHF. The CDR3 region has the DNA TGTGCCAGCAGCCAACCGGGACAGGGCATGTATCAGCTCCACTTT.

This clonotype appeared a few times. The rearrangement links TRBV5-6 to TRBJ2-1, with D possibly matching TRBD1 (5 bases). Trimming pared 4 bases from V and 8 bases from J, leaving 22 bases between. The CDR3 has 16 residues. The germline V gene has CDR1 SGHDT and CDR2 YYEEEE. The CDR3 is CASSLPGILAIHEQFF. In DNA, the CDR3 is TGTGCCAGCAGCCTACCAGGGATTTTGGCGATCCATGAGCAGTTCTTC.

The J gene is TRBJ1-1, the V gene TRBV6-2 or TRBV6-3; TRBD1 is a possible D gene (5 bases). V was cut by 4 bases and J by 13 bases, with 16 bases left in between. There are 12 residues in the CDR3. Germline V gene lookup returns CDR1 MNHEY and CDR2 SVGEGT. CDR3 in amino acids: CASSSLGRVDFF. CDR3 nucleotides: TGTGCCAGCAGTTCCCTGGGCAGGGTGGATTTCTTT.

V gene TRBV4-2 combines with J gene TRBJ2-3; possibly TRBD1 for D (6 bases). V lost 0 bases and J lost 3, with 10 bases in between. Germline values: CDR1 LGHNA, CDR2 YNFKEQ. CDR3 size: 15 residues. CDR3 amino acids: CASSQEQGETDTQYF. The CDR3 region has the DNA TGTGCCAGCAGCCAAGAACAGGGTGAGACAGATACGCAGTATTTT.

This sequence joins TRBV7-2 and TRBJ1-2; D gene unclear. The germline CDR1 and CDR2 sequences are SGHTA and FQGNSA. This CDR3 region has 13 residues. V lost 5 bases and J lost 4, with 11 bases in between. This CDR3 is CASSVEYSYGYTF. CDR3 sequence (DNA): TGTGCCAGCAGCGTAGAGTACTCCTATGGCTACACCTTC.

This clonotype was seen more than once but under ten times. The gene calls are TRBV6-5 and TRBJ1-1; possible D gene TRBD1, 5 bases. The germline CDR1 and CDR2 sequences are MNHEY and SVGAGI. This CDR3 is 13 amino acids long. Trimming shortened V by 6 bases and J by 6 bases, and 14 bases separated the two germline ends. The CDR3 is CASRLARVAEAFF. CDR3 sequence (DNA): TGTGCCAGCAGACTGGCCAGGGTAGCTGAAGCTTTCTTT.

This clonotype has at least ten counts. The CDR3 reads CASSRTSGYNEQFF. The CDR3 DNA follows: TGTGCCAGCAGCCGGACTAGCGGATACAATGAGCAGTTCTTC. The rearrangement links TRBV12-3 or TRBV12-4 to TRBJ2-1, with 10 positions matching TRBD2. V shed 6 bases, J shed 4 bases, and the junction held 3 bases outside the gene matches. This CDR3 spans 14 amino acids.